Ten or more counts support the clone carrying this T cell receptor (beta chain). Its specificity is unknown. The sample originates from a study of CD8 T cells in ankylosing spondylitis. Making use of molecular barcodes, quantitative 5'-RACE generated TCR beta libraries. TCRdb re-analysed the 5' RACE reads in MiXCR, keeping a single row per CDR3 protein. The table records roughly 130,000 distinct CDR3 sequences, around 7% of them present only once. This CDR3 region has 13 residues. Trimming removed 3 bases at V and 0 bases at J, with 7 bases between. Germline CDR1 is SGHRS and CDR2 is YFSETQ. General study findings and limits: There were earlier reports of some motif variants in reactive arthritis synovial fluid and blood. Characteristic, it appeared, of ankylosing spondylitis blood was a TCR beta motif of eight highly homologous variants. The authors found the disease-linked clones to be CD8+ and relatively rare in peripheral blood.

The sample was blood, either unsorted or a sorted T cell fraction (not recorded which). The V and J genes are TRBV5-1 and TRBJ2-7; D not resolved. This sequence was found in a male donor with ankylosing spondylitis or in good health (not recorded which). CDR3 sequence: CASSSDGSYEQYF. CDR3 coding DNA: TGCGCCAGCAGCTCGGACGGCTCCTACGAGCAGTACTTC.